Below, 25 T cell receptor beta chains from the same sample are listed, as sequenced in a study of blood T cell repertoires in COVID-19. TCRdb's copy holds only in-frame clones and misses some; the assay was immunoSEQ multiplex PCR. Altogether about 93,000 clones are present, around four fifths being singletons, with the ten largest covering roughly 15%. The specimen was peripheral blood. These receptors were collected from a human donor in a cohort sampled during active COVID-19.

This chain links TRBV5-4 with TRBJ2-3; 9 bases agree with TRBD1. CDR1 is SGHNT and CDR2 is YYREEE in the germline V gene (reference sequence). J was trimmed by 3 bases and V by 5 bases; bases with no gene match: 4. The CDR3 consists of 14 residues. The CDR3 here is CASSNRGLTDTQYF. Here the CDR3 DNA reads TGTGCCAGCAGTAACAGGGGGCTGACAGATACGCAGTATTTT.

The chain joins TRBV11-2 to TRBJ2-1; D may be TRBD2 (5 bases). CDR3 length: 14 amino acids. Germline lookup yields CDR1 SGHAT and CDR2 FQNNGV. With 2 bases removed from V and 1 base from J, the gap between germline ends came to 6 bases. CDR3 in amino acids: CASSLRGSYNEQFF. The CDR3 DNA sequence: TGTGCCAGCAGCTTACGGGGTTCCTACAATGAGCAGTTCTTC.

This chain uses TRBV28 with TRBJ2-7; 7 nucleotides align to TRBD2. The CDR3 has 15 residues. The J segment lost 5 bases and the V segment lost 2 bases, leaving 9 bases of the junction unmatched. Per the germline V gene, CDR1 is MDHEN and CDR2 is SYDVKM. This chain's CDR3 is CASSLEQPGGDEQYF. The CDR3 DNA sequence: TGTGCCAGCAGTTTAGAACAGCCTGGGGGGGACGAGCAGTACTTC. The full variable domain, rest sourced from reference TRBV28 and TRBJ2-7, is DVKVTQSSRYLVKRTGEKVFLECVQDMDHENMFWYRQDPGLGLRLIYFSYDVKMKEKGDIPEGYSVSREKKERFSLILESASTNQTSMYLCASSLEQPGGDEQYFGPGTRLTVT.

CDR3 loop: CASSLVGRGPYGYTF. The CDR3 DNA reads TGTGCCAGCAGCTTAGTGGGCAGGGGACCCTATGGCTACACCTTC. The V and J genes are TRBV7-2 and TRBJ1-2, with TRBD1 as a possible D gene (6 bases). CDR1 and CDR2 from the germline V gene are SGHTA and FQGNSA. The V end lost 1 base, the J end lost 4 bases, and 13 bases lay between the germline ends. The CDR3 covers 15 residues.

The chain uses TRBV30 and TRBJ2-3; D is uncertain. The CDR3 runs 13 residues. V was pared by 2 bases and J by 2 bases, with 8 bases between. CDR1 GTSNPN and CDR2 SVGIG come from the germline V gene (reference sequence). In DNA form, the CDR3 reads TGTGCCTGGAGTTTAGACTTCACAGATACGCAGTATTTT. Translating it yields CAWSLDFTDTQYF.

V gene TRBV30 combines with J gene TRBJ2-1, with 9 bases aligning to TRBD2. Trimming took 3 bases from V and 0 from J; bases not matched to a gene: 3. The CDR3 is 15 residues long. CDR1 and CDR2 from the germline V gene are GTSNPN and SVGIG (reference sequence). The CDR3 protein is CAWRLAGVSYNEQFF. CDR3 bases: TGTGCCTGGAGGTTAGCGGGGGTCTCCTACAATGAGCAGTTCTTC.

This clone occurred once. The V call is TRBV27, the J call TRBJ2-1, with D maybe TRBD2 (5 bases). Germline V gives CDR1 MNHEY, CDR2 SMNVEV (reference sequence). V lost 6 bases, J lost 8 bases, and 26 bases lay in between. This CDR3 has 17 residues. The CDR3 spells CASRISEAASKVDEQFF. CDR3 DNA sequence: TGTGCCAGCAGAATCAGCGAGGCGGCTAGCAAAGTGGATGAGCAGTTCTTC.

The V and J genes are TRBV7-2 and TRBJ2-7, with D maybe TRBD1 (5 bases). The CDR3 covers 15 residues. The ends were cut back, 3 bases at V and 1 base at J, with 13 bases in the middle. The germline V gene encodes CDR1 SGHTA and CDR2 FQGNSA. CDR3 residues: CASSLGSGRSYEQYF. The CDR3 region has the DNA TGTGCCAGCAGCTTGGGATCAGGGCGGTCCTACGAGCAGTACTTC.

The genes are TRBV7-9 and TRBJ1-6; D unresolved. The CDR3 contains 17 residues. The V and J ends lost 1 base and 8 bases respectively, with 18 bases between them. Germline loops: CDR1 SEHNR, CDR2 FQNEAQ (reference sequence). CDR3 sequence (DNA): TGTGCCAGCAGCTTAGGGGGTTTCGGCAGGACTTATTCACCCCTCCACTTT. This encodes CASSLGGFGRTYSPLHF.

In its sample, this clone was seen once. The V call is TRBV3-1 (or the pseudogene TRBV3-2), the J call TRBJ2-7; D is perhaps TRBD2 (6 bases). The length of the CDR3 is 15 residues. CDR1 is LGHDT and CDR2 is YNNKEL in the germline V gene (reference sequence). The V and J ends lost 1 base and 3 bases respectively, with 13 bases between them. CDR3 sequence (DNA): TGTGCCAGCAGCCAAGCCGCTAGCGCCTACTACGAGCAGTACTTC. Its translation: CASSQAASAYYEQYF.

The chain carries TRBV4-1 and TRBJ2-5, with D perhaps matching TRBD1 (7 bases). V was shortened by 3 bases and J by 5 bases, with 19 bases between the two germline ends. The CDR3 has 16 residues. CDR1 is MGHRA and CDR2 is YSYEKL in the germline V gene. This CDR3 reads CASSQTGLARGETQYF. The CDR3, as DNA: TGCGCCAGCAGCCAGACAGGGCTAGCGAGAGGGGAGACCCAGTACTTC.

The chain has TRBV5-1 and TRBJ2-7, with 7 bases fitting TRBD1. Germline lookup yields CDR1 SGHRS and CDR2 YFSETQ. V lost 3 bases and J lost 4; bases outside the gene matches: 7. The CDR3 spans 14 residues. The CDR3 nucleotides are TGCGCCAGCAGCTACGGGACAGCAGTTTACGAGCAGTACTTC. Its translation is CASSYGTAVYEQYF.

This clone was seen at least ten times. The gene calls are TRBV19 and TRBJ1-2; D perhaps matches TRBD1 (5 bases). CDR3 size: 14 residues. Germline CDR1 is LNHDA and CDR2 is SQIVND (reference sequence). Between the trimmed V and J ends, which lost 7 bases and 7 bases, there was a span of 19 bases. The CDR3 reads CASNRARGFGGYTF. Written as DNA, the CDR3 is TGTGCCAGTAATCGGGCGCGGGGGTTTGGTGGCTACACCTTC. Filled out from reference TRBV19 and TRBJ1-2, the complete variable domain reads DGGITQSPKYLFRKEGQNVTLSCEQNLNHDAMYWYRQDPGQGLRLIYYSQIVNDFQKGDIAEGYSVSREKKESFPLTVTSAQKNPTAFYLCASNRARGFGGYTFGSGTRLTVV.

The rearrangement uses TRBV7-8 and TRBJ1-2; no firm D call. The germline CDR1 and CDR2 sequences are SGHVS and FQNEAQ. The CDR3 length is 14 residues. V lost 0 bases and J lost 4, with 9 bases in between. The CDR3 coding sequence is TGTGCCAGCAGCTTAGCGGAGGGAATCTATGGCTACACCTTC. Its protein product is CASSLAEGIYGYTF.

The chain couples TRBV2 to TRBJ2-1; 7 positions match TRBD1. V trimming: 6 bases; J trimming: 0 bases; junction bases outside the gene matches: 5. Germline V gene data show CDR1 as SNHLY and CDR2 as FYNNEI. CDR3 size: 15 residues. CDR3 in amino acids: CASRQQGTSYNEQFF. The CDR3 bases are TGTGCCAGCAGACAACAGGGGACCTCCTACAATGAGCAGTTCTTC.

CDR3 nucleotide sequence: TGTGCCAGCTCACTGACAGGATGGGGAGAGACCCAGTACTTC. This gives the protein CASSLTGWGETQYF. J is TRBJ2-5 and V is TRBV18, with D tentatively TRBD1 (6 bases). Germline assignment: CDR1 KGHSH and CDR2 LQKENI. V lost 4 bases to trimming and J lost 4 bases, with 13 bases between them. The CDR3 is made up of 14 amino acids.

The chain links TRBV12-3 or TRBV12-4 to TRBJ1-1; D is possibly TRBD1 (6 bases). Trimming left V 2 bases short and J 11 bases short, with 12 bases between. The CDR3 sequence is 12 residues long. The CDR3 nucleotides read TGTGCCAGCAGTTTACAGGGGATCCAGGCTTTCTTT. Translation gives CASSLQGIQAFF.

The chain is built from TRBV25-1 and TRBJ2-2, with D perhaps matching TRBD1 (6 bases). The CDR3 consists of 16 residues. Germline V gene data show CDR1 as MGHDK and CDR2 as SYGVNS. V was cut by 6 bases and J by 4 bases, with 18 bases left in between. CDR3: CASSDPRTAVTGELFF. The CDR3 coding sequence is TGTGCCAGCAGCGACCCCCGGACAGCGGTCACCGGGGAGCTGTTTTTT.

The rearrangement links TRBV25-1 to TRBJ1-1, with D perhaps TRBD1 (6 bases). Trimming removed 4 bases at V and 5 bases at J, with 23 bases between. Per germline, CDR1 MGHDK and CDR2 SYGVNS. This CDR3 contains 17 residues. The CDR3 loop is CASSGLPGQGTKTEAFF. As DNA, the CDR3 is TGTGCCAGCAGTGGCCTCCCGGGACAAGGGACGAAGACTGAAGCTTTCTTT. The full variable domain, rest sourced from reference TRBV25-1 and TRBJ1-1, is EADIYQTPRYLVIGTGKKITLECSQTMGHDKMYWYQQDPGMELHLIHYSYGVNSTEKGDLSSESTVSRIRTEHFPLTLESARPSHTSQYLCASSGLPGQGTKTEAFFGQGTRLTVV.

The J gene is TRBJ2-1, the V gene TRBV3-1 (or the pseudogene TRBV3-2); TRBD2 is a possible D gene (6 bases). V was shortened by 0 bases and J by 3 bases, with 12 bases between the two germline ends. This CDR3 contains 16 residues. The germline V gene has CDR1 LGHDT and CDR2 YNNKEL (reference sequence). This CDR3 reads CASSQDPGVLYNEQFF. CDR3 nucleotide sequence: TGTGCCAGCAGCCAAGATCCGGGAGTCCTCTACAATGAGCAGTTCTTC.

Only a few counts were recorded for this clone. The rearrangement joins TRBV6-5 to TRBJ1-1; D might be TRBD1 (5 bases). From germline, CDR1 is MNHEY and CDR2 SVGAGI. Between the trimmed V and J ends, which lost 6 bases and 5 bases, there was a span of 7 bases. The CDR3 runs 11 residues. The CDR3 sequence: CASRQGTEAFF. The CDR3 DNA follows: TGTGCCAGCAGGCAGGGAACTGAAGCTTTCTTT.

The chain has TRBV6-6 and TRBJ1-3, with D possibly being TRBD1 (6 bases). This CDR3 has 12 residues. V was cut by 11 bases and J by 4 bases, with 12 bases left in between. CDR1 is MNHNY and CDR2 is SVGAGI in the germline V gene (reference sequence). CDR3 bases: TGTGCCGCAGGGGCGCGGGGAAACACCATATATTTT. This codes for CAAGARGNTIYF.

The sample holds one count of this clone. The chain couples TRBV19 to TRBJ1-5, with D unresolved. Deletions cut 5 bases from V and 6 bases from J, with 11 bases between. Per the germline V gene, CDR1 is LNHDA and CDR2 is SQIVND (reference sequence). CDR3 length equals 13 residues. The CDR3 sequence: CASSVQVGQPQHF. DNA of the CDR3: TGTGCCAGTAGTGTGCAGGTTGGTCAGCCCCAGCATTTT. Full variable domain (rest looked up from reference TRBV19 and TRBJ1-5): DGGITQSPKYLFRKEGQNVTLSCEQNLNHDAMYWYRQDPGQGLRLIYYSQIVNDFQKGDIAEGYSVSREKKESFPLTVTSAQKNPTAFYLCASSVQVGQPQHFGDGTRLSIL.

The chain carries TRBV19 and TRBJ2-5, with 9 bases matching TRBD1. Germline CDR1 and CDR2: LNHDA and SQIVND (reference sequence). The CDR3 spans 12 residues. V was clipped by 6 bases and J by 10 bases; unmatched bases: 6. This CDR3 is CASRGQGGGQYF. CDR3 coding DNA: TGTGCCAGTAGGGGACAGGGCGGCGGCCAGTACTTC.

V usage is TRBV5-1 and J usage is TRBJ1-3; a weak D match, TRBD1 (5 bases). Germline CDR1 reads SGHRS; CDR2 reads YFSETQ. The V end was cut by 6 bases, the J end by 2 bases, with 15 bases between. This CDR3 region has 15 residues. In DNA form, the CDR3 reads TGCGCCAGCACCTACCAGGGTTTGGCTGGAAACACCATATATTTT. This gives the protein CASTYQGLAGNTIYF.